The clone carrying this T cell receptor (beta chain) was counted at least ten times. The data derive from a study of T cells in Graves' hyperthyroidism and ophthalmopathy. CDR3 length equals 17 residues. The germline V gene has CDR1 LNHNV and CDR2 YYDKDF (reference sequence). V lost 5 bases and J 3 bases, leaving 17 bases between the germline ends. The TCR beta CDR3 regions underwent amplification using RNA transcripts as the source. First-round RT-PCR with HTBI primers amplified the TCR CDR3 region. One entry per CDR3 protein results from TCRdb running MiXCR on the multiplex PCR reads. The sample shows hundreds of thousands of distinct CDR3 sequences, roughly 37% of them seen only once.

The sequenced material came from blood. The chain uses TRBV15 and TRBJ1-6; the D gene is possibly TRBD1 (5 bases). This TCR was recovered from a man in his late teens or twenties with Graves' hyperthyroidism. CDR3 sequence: CATSSPLGPDYNSPLHF. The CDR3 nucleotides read TGTGCCACCAGCTCCCCGTTGGGGCCCGACTATAATTCACCCCTCCACTTT.